This paragraph reports one T cell receptor beta chain. Its antigen is undetermined. Germline V lookup: CDR1 SGHAT, CDR2 FQNNGV. The CDR3 sequence is 19 residues long. Trimming removed 0 bases at V and 7 bases at J, with 25 bases between. The sample is drawn from a study of shared clonotypes between healthy human individuals. Regarding the study as a whole: Against clonotypes common to all four donors, non-shared ones had lower generation probabilities.

Naive-designated CD8 cells lacked CD45RO, were positively enriched for CCR7, and omitted terminally differentiated effector memory CD45RA+ cells. The assay was immunoSEQ multiplex PCR, and TCRdb's table has in-frame clones only and misses some. The profile shows roughly 2 million clones, about 95% of them singletons. This chain links TRBV11-2 with TRBJ2-1; D unclear. The clonotype originates from a young man in good health. The sample comprised naive CD8+ T cells sorted from blood. For the CDR3, the DNA is TGTGCCAGCAGCTTAGATCCCGGCAGCTACCAGGTCCAGACGAATGAGCAGTTCTTC. Protein: CASSLDPGSYQVQTNEQFF.